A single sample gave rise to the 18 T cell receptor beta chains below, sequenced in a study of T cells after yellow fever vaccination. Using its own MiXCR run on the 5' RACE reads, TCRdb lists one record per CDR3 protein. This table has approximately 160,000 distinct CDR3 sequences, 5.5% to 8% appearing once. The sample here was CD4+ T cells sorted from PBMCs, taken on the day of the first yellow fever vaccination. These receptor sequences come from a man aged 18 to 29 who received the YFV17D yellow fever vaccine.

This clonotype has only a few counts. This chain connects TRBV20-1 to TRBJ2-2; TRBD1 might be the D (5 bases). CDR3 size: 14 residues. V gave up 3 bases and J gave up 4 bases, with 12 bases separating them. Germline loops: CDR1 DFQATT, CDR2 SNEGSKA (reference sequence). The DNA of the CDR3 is TGCAGTGCTAGGACAGAAACTACCACCGGGGAGCTGTTTTTT. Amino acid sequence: CSARTETTTGELFF.

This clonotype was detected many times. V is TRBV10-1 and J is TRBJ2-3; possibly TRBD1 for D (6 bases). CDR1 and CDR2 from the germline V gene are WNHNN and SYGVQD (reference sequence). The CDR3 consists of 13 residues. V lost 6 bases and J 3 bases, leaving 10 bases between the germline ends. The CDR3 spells CASRRGSTDTQYF. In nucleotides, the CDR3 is TGCGCCAGCAGGAGGGGGAGTACAGATACGCAGTATTTT.

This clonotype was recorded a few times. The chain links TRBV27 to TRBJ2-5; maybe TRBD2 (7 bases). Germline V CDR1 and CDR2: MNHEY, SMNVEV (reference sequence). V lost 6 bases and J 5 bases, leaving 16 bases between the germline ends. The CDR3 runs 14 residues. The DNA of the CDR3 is TGTGCCAGCAGACCCCGACGGGGGGCTGAGACCCAGTACTTC. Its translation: CASRPRRGAETQYF.

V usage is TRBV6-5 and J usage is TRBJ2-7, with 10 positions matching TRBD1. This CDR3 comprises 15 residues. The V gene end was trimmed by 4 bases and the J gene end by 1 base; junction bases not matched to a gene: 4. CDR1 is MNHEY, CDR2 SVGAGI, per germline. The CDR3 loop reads CASSSRTGGSYEQYV. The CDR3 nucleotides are TGTGCCAGCAGTTCCCGGACAGGGGGGTCCTACGAGCAGTACGTC.

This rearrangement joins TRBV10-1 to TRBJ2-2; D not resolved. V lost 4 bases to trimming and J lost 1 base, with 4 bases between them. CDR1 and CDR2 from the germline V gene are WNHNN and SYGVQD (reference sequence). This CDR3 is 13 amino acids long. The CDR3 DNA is TGCGCCAGCAGTGCTGGGAACACCGGGGAGCTGTTTTTT. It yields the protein CASSAGNTGELFF.

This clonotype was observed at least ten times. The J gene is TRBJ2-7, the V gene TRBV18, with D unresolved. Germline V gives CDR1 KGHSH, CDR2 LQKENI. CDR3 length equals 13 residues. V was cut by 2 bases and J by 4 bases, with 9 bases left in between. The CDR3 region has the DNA TGTGCCAGCTCACCAGCAGCGAATTACGAGCAGTACTTC. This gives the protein CASSPAANYEQYF.

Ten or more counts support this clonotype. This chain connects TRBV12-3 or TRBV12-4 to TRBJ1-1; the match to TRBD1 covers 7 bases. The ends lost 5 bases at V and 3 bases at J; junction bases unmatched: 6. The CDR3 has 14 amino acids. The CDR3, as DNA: TGTGCCAGCAGTCTCGACAGGGCGGACACTGAAGCTTTCTTT. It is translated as CASSLDRADTEAFF.

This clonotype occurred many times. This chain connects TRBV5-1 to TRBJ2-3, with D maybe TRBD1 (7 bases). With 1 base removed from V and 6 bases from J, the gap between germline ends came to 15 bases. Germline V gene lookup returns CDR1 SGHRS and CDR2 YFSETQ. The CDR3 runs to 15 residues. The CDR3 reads CASSLRQGGSDTQYF. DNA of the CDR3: TGCGCCAGCAGCTTGAGGCAGGGGGGTTCCGATACGCAGTATTTT.

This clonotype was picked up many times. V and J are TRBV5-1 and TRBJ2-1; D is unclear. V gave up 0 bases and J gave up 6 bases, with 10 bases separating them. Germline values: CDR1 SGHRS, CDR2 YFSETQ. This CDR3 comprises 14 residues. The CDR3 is CASSLETTLNEQFF. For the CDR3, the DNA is TGCGCCAGCAGCTTGGAAACCACGCTCAATGAGCAGTTCTTC.

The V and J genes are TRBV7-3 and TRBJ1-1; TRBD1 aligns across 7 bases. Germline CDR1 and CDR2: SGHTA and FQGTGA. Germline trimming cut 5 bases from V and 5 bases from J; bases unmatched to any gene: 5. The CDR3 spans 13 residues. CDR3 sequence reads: CASSIQGGTEAFF. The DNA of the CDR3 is TGTGCCAGCAGCATCCAGGGGGGGACTGAAGCTTTCTTT.

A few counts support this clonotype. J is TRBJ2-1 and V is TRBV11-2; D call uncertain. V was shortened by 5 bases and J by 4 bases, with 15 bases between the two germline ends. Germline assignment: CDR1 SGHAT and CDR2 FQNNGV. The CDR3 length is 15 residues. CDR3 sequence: CASSTLRAAYNEQFF. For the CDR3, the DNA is TGTGCCAGCAGCACCCTTCGGGCAGCTTACAATGAGCAGTTCTTC.

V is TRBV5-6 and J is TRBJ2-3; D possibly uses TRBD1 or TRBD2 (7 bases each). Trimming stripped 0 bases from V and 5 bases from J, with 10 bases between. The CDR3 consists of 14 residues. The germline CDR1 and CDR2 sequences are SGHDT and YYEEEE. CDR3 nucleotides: TGTGCCAGCAGCTTGGCCAGGGGGGGAGATACGCAGTATTTT. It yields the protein CASSLARGGDTQYF.

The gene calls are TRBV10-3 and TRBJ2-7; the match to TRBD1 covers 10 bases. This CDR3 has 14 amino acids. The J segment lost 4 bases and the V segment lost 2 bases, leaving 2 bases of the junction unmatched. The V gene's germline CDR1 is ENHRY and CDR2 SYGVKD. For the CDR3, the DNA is TGTGCCATCAGTGAGACGGACAGGGGGTACGAGCAGTACTTC. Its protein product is CAISETDRGYEQYF.

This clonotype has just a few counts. CDR3 residues: CASSLMPTQETQYF. The CDR3 nucleotides read TGTGCCAGCAGCTTAATGCCAACCCAAGAGACCCAGTACTTC. V is TRBV7-2 and J is TRBJ2-5; D gene unclear. The CDR3 is 14 residues long. Trimming shortened V by 2 bases and J by 1 base, and 8 bases separated the two germline ends. The germline V gene encodes CDR1 SGHTA and CDR2 FQGNSA.

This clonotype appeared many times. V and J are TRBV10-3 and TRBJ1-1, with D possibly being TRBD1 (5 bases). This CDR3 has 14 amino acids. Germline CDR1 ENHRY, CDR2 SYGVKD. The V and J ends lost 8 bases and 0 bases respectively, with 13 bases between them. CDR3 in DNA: TGTGCCATCGGAGAGCGGGACCTGAACACTGAAGCTTTCTTT. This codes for CAIGERDLNTEAFF.

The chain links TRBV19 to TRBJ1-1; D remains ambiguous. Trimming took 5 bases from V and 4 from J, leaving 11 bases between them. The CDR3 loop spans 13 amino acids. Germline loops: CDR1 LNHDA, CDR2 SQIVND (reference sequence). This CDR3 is CASSPPEGTEAFF. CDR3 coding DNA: TGTGCCAGTAGTCCGCCCGAAGGCACTGAAGCTTTCTTT.

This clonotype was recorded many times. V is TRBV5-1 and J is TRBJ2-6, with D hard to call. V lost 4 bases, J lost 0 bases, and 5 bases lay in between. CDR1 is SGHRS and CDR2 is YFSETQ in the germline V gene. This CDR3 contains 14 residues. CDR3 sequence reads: CASSDLSGANVLTF. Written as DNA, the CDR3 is TGCGCCAGCAGCGATCTCTCTGGGGCCAACGTCCTGACTTTC.

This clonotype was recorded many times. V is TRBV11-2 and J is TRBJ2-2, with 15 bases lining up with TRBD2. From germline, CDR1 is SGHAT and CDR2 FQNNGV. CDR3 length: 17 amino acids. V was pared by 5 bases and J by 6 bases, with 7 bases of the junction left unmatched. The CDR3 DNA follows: TGTGCCAGCAGCCGCGGGACTAGCGGGGGGCAGGCCGGGGAGCTGTTTTTT. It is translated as CASSRGTSGGQAGELFF.